A selection of T cell receptor beta chains follows, all from one sample in a study of spatial heterogeneity in lung cancer. One entry per CDR3 protein, called by TCRdb with MiXCR from the 5' RACE reads. The sample carries about 4,800 distinct CDR3 sequences, about 28% recorded once. Sample: PBMCs, taken at surgery. Source of these receptors: a male donor with early-stage non-small cell lung cancer. The conserved cysteine and the conserved F or W are not part of the CDR3 here.

V,CDR3
TRBV10-1,ASSEGGTWDYEQY
TRBV20-1,SAREPGQGIDSPLH
TRBV13,ASSLGQTSSYEQY
TRBV7-2,ASTLVHSYEQY
TRBV5-1,ASSLAGVGGYT
TRBV12-3/TRBV12-4,ASSLGENTEAF
TRBV7-2,ASSPSFGQPQH
TRBV15,ATSSRDSTVYEQY
TRBV7-7,ASSRDPSGTGELF
TRBV12-3/TRBV12-4,ASSLGPNTEAF
TRBV7-8,ASSQYGRNTEAF
TRBV20-1,SARASGGTGIEQY
TRBV11-2,ASSLGGGVAHYEQY
TRBV28,ATISWIPSYEQY
TRBV30,AWSVVGKTYEQY
TRBV20-1,SALLTGETQY
TRBV15,ATSSGQHNSPLH
TRBV18,ASSPRAGGPADTQY
TRBV4-3,ASSHFSSGAAKNIQY
TRBV7-6,ASSFGGLADYNEQF
TRBV20-1,RPRGGNYEQF
TRBV7-6,ASSLGGGSSYEQY
TRBV7-6,ASSLATAYEQY
TRBV5-1,ASSLGRISYEQY
TRBV6-2/TRBV6-3,ASSYPWGQGVRTEAF
TRBV12-3/TRBV12-4,ASSLTSDSPLH
TRBV5-1,ASGPTGADTQY